Below are 31 T cell receptor beta chains sequenced from a single sample in a study of blood T cells in healthy people across ages. A second 7 to 11 cycle PCR used barcoded and J-beta primers. TCRdb re-called the 5' RACE reads through MiXCR, storing one row per CDR3 protein. This sample has around 580,000 distinct CDR3 sequences, with roughly 48% found just once. Sequences were obtained from blood. These TCRs come from an elderly man in good health.

The chain employs TRBV20-1 and TRBJ2-4; 15 positions agree with TRBD2. The CDR3 spans 14 residues. Germline CDR1 reads DFQATT; CDR2 reads SNEGSKA (reference sequence). With V trimmed by 6 bases and J by 13 bases, 10 bases remained unmatched. The CDR3, as DNA: TGCAGTGCCGAAACGGGACTAGCGGGGGGAACCCAGTACTTC. This gives the protein CSAETGLAGGTQYF.

This chain uses TRBV2 with TRBJ2-3, with 7 bases lining up with TRBD2. The CDR3 covers 15 residues. J gave up 3 bases and V 9 bases, and 12 bases lay outside the gene matches. Germline CDR1 reads SNHLY; CDR2 reads FYNNEI. Here the CDR3 reads CASRGDGGMTDTQYF. For the CDR3, the DNA is TGTGCCAGTCGGGGGGACGGGGGTATGACAGATACGCAGTATTTT. Complete variable domain (other parts from reference TRBV2 and TRBJ2-3): EPEVTQTPSHQVTQMGQEVILRCVPISNHLYFYWYRQILGQKVEFLVSFYNNEISEKSEIFDDQFSVERPDGSNFTLKIRSTKLEDSAMYFCASRGDGGMTDTQYFGPGTRLTVL.

This chain joins TRBV29-1 and TRBJ2-3; maybe TRBD1 (5 bases). CDR1 and CDR2 (germline): SQVTM, ANQGSEA. V was cut by 2 bases and J by 0 bases, with 9 bases left in between. The CDR3 runs to 14 residues. The DNA of the CDR3 is TGCAGCGTTGAAAGGGGCGGTAGCACAGATACGCAGTATTTT. This gives the protein CSVERGGSTDTQYF.

This clonotype was observed a handful of times. The chain combines TRBV4-2 with TRBJ2-3; 11 bases are a match to TRBD1. With V trimmed by 1 base and J by 0 bases, 15 bases remained unmatched. Germline CDR1 is LGHNA and CDR2 is YNFKEQ. This CDR3 has 21 amino acids. CDR3 in amino acids: CASSQGTGGRSGRLSTDTQYF. The CDR3 region has the DNA TGTGCCAGCAGCCAAGGGACAGGGGGCCGGAGCGGGAGGCTTAGCACAGATACGCAGTATTTT.

In its sample, this clonotype was seen a few times. A much bigger clone sits one base away, suggesting this may be a read error. The chain joins TRBV6-5 to TRBJ2-7, with 7 bases lining up with TRBD1. With V trimmed by 0 bases and J by 7 bases, 15 bases remained unmatched. The CDR3 has 17 amino acids. The germline CDR1 and CDR2 sequences are MNHEY and SVGAGI. In DNA, the CDR3 is TGTGCCAGCAGTTACTCCGGGACAGTGTCCTCCTACAATGAGCAGTACTTC. Amino acid sequence: CASSYSGTVSSYNEQYF.

This clonotype appeared a few times. The rearrangement joins TRBV28 to TRBJ2-4; D not certain. TRBJ2-7 matches the DNA end more closely, so the J call is doubtful. Germline values: CDR1 MDHEN, CDR2 SYDVKM. This CDR3 is 14 amino acids long. CDR3 residues: CASSLAATRYEQYF. DNA for the CDR3: TGTGCCAGCAGTTTGGCGGCCACACGTTACGAGCAGTACTTC.

This clonotype occurred many times. The chain uses TRBV27 and TRBJ1-5; tentatively, D is TRBD1 (5 bases). Between the trimmed V and J ends, which lost 1 base and 7 bases, there was a span of 8 bases. The CDR3 runs 13 residues. The germline gives CDR1 MNHEY, CDR2 SMNVEV (reference sequence). The CDR3 loop is CASSLWGDQPQHF. In DNA form, the CDR3 reads TGTGCCAGCAGTTTATGGGGGGACCAGCCCCAGCATTTT.

The chain links TRBV28 to TRBJ1-2; D perhaps matches TRBD1 (5 bases). CDR1 is MDHEN and CDR2 is SYDVKM in the germline V gene. V was clipped by 5 bases and J by 0 bases, with 10 bases between them. The CDR3 spans 14 residues. DNA of the CDR3: TGTGCCAGCAGTGTCAGGGCAGCTAACTATGGCTACACCTTC. Protein sequence: CASSVRAANYGYTF.

The gene calls are TRBV7-9 and TRBJ2-3; D tentatively reads TRBD1 or TRBD2 (5 bases each). V dropped 6 bases and J dropped 4 bases, with 11 bases sitting between them. The CDR3 is 13 amino acids. Germline V gives CDR1 SEHNR, CDR2 FQNEAQ (reference sequence). The CDR3 DNA sequence: TGTGCCAGCAGACGGGGCTCATCAGATACGCAGTATTTT. This codes for CASRRGSSDTQYF.

The V gene is TRBV18, the J gene TRBJ2-7, with D perhaps TRBD2 (6 bases). The J call is uncertain, as TRBJ2-5 better fits the DNA end. The CDR3 consists of 14 residues. Looked up from germline, CDR1 is KGHSH and CDR2 is LQKENI. CDR3 sequence reads: CASSLSGGDETQYF. As DNA, the CDR3 is TGTGCCAGCTCACTATCCGGCGGGGACGAGACCCAGTACTTC.

Turning to this clonotype: Germline is not matched at one junction end, which may reflect a read error. The chain uses TRBV6-6 and TRBJ1-1, with TRBD1 matching over 9 bases. CDR1 and CDR2 (germline): MNHNY, SVGAGI (reference sequence). The CDR3 totals 15 residues. CDR3 nucleotide sequence: TGTGTCAGCAGTTACCCGGGACAGGGGAACACTGAAGCTTTCTTT. Translating it yields CVSSYPGQGNTEAFF.

The chain has TRBV7-2 and TRBJ1-2, with a tentative D call TRBD1 (5 bases). In germline, CDR1 is SGHTA, CDR2 FQGNSA. Between the trimmed V and J ends, which lost 3 bases and 3 bases, there was a span of 11 bases. CDR3 size: 14 residues. The CDR3 nucleotides are TGTGCCAGCAGCTTCGACAGTAATGACTATGGCTACACCTTC. Protein: CASSFDSNDYGYTF. Together with reference TRBV7-2 and TRBJ1-2, the CDR3 gives the full variable domain: GAGVSQSPSNKVTEKGKDVELRCDPISGHTALYWYRQSLGQGLEFLIYFQGNSAPDKSGLPSDRFSAERTGGSVSTLTIQRTQQEDSAVYLCASSFDSNDYGYTFGSGTRLTVV.

This clonotype occurred a few times. V usage is TRBV29-1 and J usage is TRBJ2-1, with TRBD2 identical over 13 bases. J lost 2 bases, V lost 5 bases, and 9 bases had no gene match. CDR3 length: 17 amino acids. The germline V gene has CDR1 SQVTM and CDR2 ANQGSEA. The CDR3 loop is CSVTPQTSGRPYNEQFF. The CDR3 nucleotides are TGCAGCGTTACGCCCCAGACTAGCGGGAGGCCCTACAATGAGCAGTTCTTC.

The chain links TRBV11-2 to TRBJ1-4; D remains unclear. CDR3 length equals 17 residues. From germline, CDR1 is SGHAT and CDR2 FQNNGV. V lost 2 bases and J lost 4, with 17 bases in between. CDR3 protein: CASSLTGGTLNNEKLFF. The CDR3, as DNA: TGTGCCAGCAGCTTAACGGGAGGAACCCTAAATAATGAAAAACTGTTTTTT.

For this clonotype: This may arise from a read error, as a much more abundant clone is one base away. The V call is TRBV4-3, the J call TRBJ1-1; D uncertain. Germline lookup yields CDR1 LGHNA and CDR2 YSLEER. The CDR3 totals 15 residues. CDR3 nucleotide sequence: TGCGCCAGCAGCCAAGATAGGAACGGAAACACTGGAGCTTTCTTT. Translation gives CASSQDRNGNTGAFF.

This clonotype came up a few times. The chain joins TRBV29-1 to TRBJ1-1; a weak D match, TRBD1 (5 bases). Germline V gene sequence: CDR1 SQVTM, CDR2 ANQGSEA. The CDR3 is made up of 11 amino acids. V was trimmed by 3 bases and J by 6 bases, leaving 8 bases between them. CDR3 in DNA: TGCAGCGTTGAGGTGGGGGCTGAAGCTTTCTTT. Translation: CSVEVGAEAFF. Together with reference TRBV29-1 and TRBJ1-1, the CDR3 gives the full variable domain: SAVISQKPSRDICQRGTSLTIQCQVDSQVTMMFWYRQQPGQSLTLIATANQGSEATYESGFVIDKFPISRPNLTFSTLTVSNMSPEDSSIYLCSVEVGAEAFFGQGTRLTVV.

The CDR3 spells CASTGSYQETQYF. CDR3 sequence (DNA): TGTGCCAGCACCGGGAGCTACCAAGAGACCCAGTACTTC. The V call is TRBV6-2 or TRBV6-3, the J call TRBJ2-5; a possible D gene is TRBD2 (6 bases). CDR3 length: 13 residues. Germline V gene data show CDR1 as MNHEY and CDR2 as SVGEGT. V was trimmed by 7 bases and J by 0 bases, leaving 9 bases between them.

The chain employs TRBV24-1 and TRBJ2-4; D is undetermined. The J call is in doubt because the DNA end fits TRBJ2-7 better. The CDR3 totals 12 residues. The germline V gene has CDR1 KGHDR and CDR2 SFDVKD. The CDR3 DNA reads as TGTGCCACCAGTGATCTGGCGAACGAGCAGTACTTC. Amino acids: CATSDLANEQYF.

This chain connects TRBV3-1 to TRBJ2-7, with a weak D call TRBD2 (5 bases). With 4 bases removed from V and 5 bases from J, the gap between germline ends came to 12 bases. This CDR3 is 13 amino acids long. Germline CDR1 and CDR2: LGHDT and YNNKEL (reference sequence). CDR3 region: CASSLLEVNEQYF. The CDR3 nucleotides read TGTGCCAGCAGCCTGTTGGAGGTCAACGAGCAGTACTTC.

Regarding this clonotype: One junction end does not reproduce the germline sequence, and a read error may be involved. The chain joins TRBV6-5 to TRBJ1-1; 7 bases are shared with TRBD1. CDR3 length equals 13 residues. CDR1 is MNHEY and CDR2 is SVGAGI in the germline V gene. In DNA form, the CDR3 reads TGTGCTAGCAGGGATACAGGGGACCCTGAAGCTTTCTTT. Amino acids: CASRDTGDPEAFF.

The chain has TRBV7-9 and TRBJ2-5; TRBD2 might be the D (6 bases). Trimming removed 6 bases at V and 0 bases at J, with 11 bases between. From germline, CDR1 is SEHNR and CDR2 FQNEAQ (reference sequence). CDR3 length: 14 amino acids. The chain's CDR3 is CASRSRGNQETQYF. DNA for the CDR3: TGTGCCAGCAGATCTCGGGGGAACCAAGAGACCCAGTACTTC.

In its sample, this clonotype was seen a few times. The chain employs TRBV7-9 and TRBJ2-7; 9 nucleotides match TRBD1. Trimming at V came to 0 bases and at J to 2 bases, leaving 5 bases not matched to a gene. Germline CDR1 SEHNR, CDR2 FQNEAQ (reference sequence). The CDR3 runs 16 residues. CDR3 sequence: CASSLALYRGPYEQYF. CDR3 DNA: TGTGCCAGCAGCTTAGCGCTTTACAGGGGGCCCTACGAGCAGTACTTC.

The chain employs TRBV6-6 and TRBJ2-7; D is unresolved. Germline lookup yields CDR1 MNHNY and CDR2 SVGAGI (reference sequence). V shed 5 bases and J shed 0 bases, with 11 bases lying between them. This CDR3 has 14 amino acids. The CDR3 loop reads CASSRGRPSYEQYF. In DNA form, the CDR3 reads TGTGCCAGCAGTAGAGGCAGGCCCTCCTACGAGCAGTACTTC.

The CDR3 DNA reads as TGCGCCAGCAGCCAAACGACAGGGCGCACAGACTATGGCTACACCTTC. Amino acid sequence: CASSQTTGRTDYGYTF. The V and J genes are TRBV4-3 and TRBJ1-2; 7 bases align to TRBD1. V shed 2 bases, J shed 3 bases, and the junction held 9 bases outside the gene matches. CDR1 and CDR2 from the germline V gene are LGHNA and YSLEER. This CDR3 region has 16 residues.

This chain links TRBV28 with TRBJ1-2, with D hard to call. The CDR3 runs 11 residues. With 3 bases removed from V and 7 bases from J, the gap between germline ends came to 6 bases. Germline CDR1 and CDR2: MDHEN and SYDVKM. CDR3 region: CASSFRRGYTF. CDR3 DNA: TGTGCCAGCAGTTTTAGGCGTGGCTACACCTTC.

The rearrangement links TRBV4-2 to TRBJ1-2, with D maybe TRBD1 (5 bases). CDR1 LGHNA and CDR2 YNFKEQ come from the germline V gene. V was cut by 0 bases and J by 3 bases, with 26 bases left in between. CDR3 length equals 20 residues. CDR3 DNA: TGTGCCAGCAGCCAAGATATAGTGGGACCCAGTTTGGTTGCCGACTATGGCTACACCTTC. Amino acids: CASSQDIVGPSLVADYGYTF.

The chain recombines TRBV20-1 with TRBJ2-4; TRBD2 might be the D (6 bases). Trimming stripped 7 bases from V and 7 bases from J, with 17 bases between. CDR1 and CDR2 (germline): DFQATT, SNEGSKA (reference sequence). The CDR3 spans 13 residues. In DNA form, the CDR3 reads TGCAGTGTTACCCGGGAGACCAGGAACATTCAGTACTTC. Residues: CSVTRETRNIQYF.

V gene TRBV3-1 combines with J gene TRBJ1-4; TRBD1 aligns across 10 bases. Germline loops: CDR1 LGHDT, CDR2 YNNKEL (reference sequence). This CDR3 has 17 residues. V lost 4 bases to trimming and J lost 13 bases; unmatched junction nucleotides: 18. CDR3 DNA: TGTGCCAGCAGCCCGGGACAGGGGCGTATTAGGTCAACTGGACTGTTTTTT. It codes for CASSPGQGRIRSTGLFF.

This clonotype was found a few times. This rearrangement joins TRBV29-1 to TRBJ2-7, with 12 positions matching TRBD2. There are 13 residues in the CDR3. Germline-derived CDR1 and CDR2 are SQVTM and ANQGSEA. The trim removed 1 base at V and 7 bases at J, leaving 2 bases unmatched. This CDR3 reads CSVEGTSGGEQYF. DNA of the CDR3: TGCAGCGTTGAAGGTACTAGCGGGGGGGAGCAGTACTTC.

The chain links TRBV7-2 to TRBJ2-1; the D is unclear. V lost 7 bases to trimming and J lost 0 bases, with 10 bases between them. This CDR3 comprises 14 residues. CDR1 and CDR2 (germline): SGHTA, FQGNSA. The DNA for the CDR3 is TGTGCCAGCAATCGACCCAGCTCCTACAATGAGCAGTTCTTC. Translation gives CASNRPSSYNEQFF.

There are a few counts of this clonotype. The chain combines TRBV7-3 with TRBJ2-1; D may be TRBD2 (6 bases). The CDR3 sequence is 15 residues long. The germline V gene has CDR1 SGHTA and CDR2 FQGTGA. V gave up 5 bases and J gave up 4 bases, with 15 bases separating them. CDR3 residues: CASSPAASEYNEQFF. CDR3 bases: TGTGCCAGCAGCCCTGCCGCTAGCGAATACAATGAGCAGTTCTTC. Filled out from reference TRBV7-3 and TRBJ2-1, the complete variable domain reads GAGVSQTPSNKVTEKGKYVELRCDPISGHTALYWYRQSLGQGPEFLIYFQGTGAADDSGLPNDRFFAVRPEGSVSTLKIQRTERGDSAVYLCASSPAASEYNEQFFGPGTRLTVL.